A single sample gave rise to the 5 T cell receptor beta chains below, sequenced in a study of blood T cell repertoires in COVID-19. This table comes from immunoSEQ multiplex PCR, and its TCRdb copy is limited to in-frame clones, with some not included. The top ten clones hold roughly 5% of a sample with roughly 160,000 clones, more than 75% of them seen once. The specimen was peripheral blood. Every receptor here comes from a man in his late teens or twenties with COVID-19, enrolled during active disease.

The rearrangement uses TRBV4-1 and TRBJ1-2, with 7 bases lining up with TRBD1. With V trimmed by 5 bases and J by 2 bases, 8 bases remained unmatched. CDR3 length: 15 amino acids. Germline lookup yields CDR1 MGHRA and CDR2 YSYEKL. The CDR3 DNA reads as TGCGCCAGCAGCGATGGACAGGCGAGGAACTATGGCTACACCTTC. Translated: CASSDGQARNYGYTF.

In the case of this clone: One end of the junction does not line up with germline, which may come from a read error. This chain joins TRBV7-9 and TRBJ1-4; a weak D match, TRBD1 (5 bases). There are 14 residues in the CDR3. Germline CDR1 reads SEHNR; CDR2 reads FQNEAQ (reference sequence). CDR3 in DNA: TGTGCCAGCAGCTCGACAGAATTCAATGAAAAACTGCTTTTT. Its translation is CASSSTEFNEKLLF.

V and J are TRBV5-1 and TRBJ2-5; 7 positions agree with TRBD1. This CDR3 comprises 14 residues. CDR1 is SGHRS, CDR2 YFSETQ, per germline. Trimming cost V 4 bases and J 5 bases; bases outside gene matches: 8. The CDR3 coding sequence is TGCGCCAGCAGCACGAGACAGGGCGAGGAGACCCAGTACTTC. Translating it yields CASSTRQGEETQYF.

This chain uses TRBV19 with TRBJ2-7, with D perhaps TRBD2 (5 bases). The CDR3 has 14 amino acids. V was clipped by 0 bases and J by 7 bases, with 13 bases between them. From germline, CDR1 is LNHDA and CDR2 SQIVND (reference sequence). The CDR3 sequence is CASSIDQGGREQYF. CDR3 DNA sequence: TGTGCCAGTAGTATAGATCAAGGAGGAAGGGAGCAGTACTTC.

The chain links TRBV6-5 to TRBJ2-7; 10 bases are a match to TRBD2. The V and J ends lost 0 bases and 3 bases, in that order; junction bases with no gene match: 5. The CDR3 contains 16 residues. From germline, CDR1 is MNHEY and CDR2 SVGAGI. The CDR3 DNA is TGTGCCAGCAGTTACTCTGGCCAGCGGGAGGGCTACGAGCAGTACTTC. This encodes CASSYSGQREGYEQYF.